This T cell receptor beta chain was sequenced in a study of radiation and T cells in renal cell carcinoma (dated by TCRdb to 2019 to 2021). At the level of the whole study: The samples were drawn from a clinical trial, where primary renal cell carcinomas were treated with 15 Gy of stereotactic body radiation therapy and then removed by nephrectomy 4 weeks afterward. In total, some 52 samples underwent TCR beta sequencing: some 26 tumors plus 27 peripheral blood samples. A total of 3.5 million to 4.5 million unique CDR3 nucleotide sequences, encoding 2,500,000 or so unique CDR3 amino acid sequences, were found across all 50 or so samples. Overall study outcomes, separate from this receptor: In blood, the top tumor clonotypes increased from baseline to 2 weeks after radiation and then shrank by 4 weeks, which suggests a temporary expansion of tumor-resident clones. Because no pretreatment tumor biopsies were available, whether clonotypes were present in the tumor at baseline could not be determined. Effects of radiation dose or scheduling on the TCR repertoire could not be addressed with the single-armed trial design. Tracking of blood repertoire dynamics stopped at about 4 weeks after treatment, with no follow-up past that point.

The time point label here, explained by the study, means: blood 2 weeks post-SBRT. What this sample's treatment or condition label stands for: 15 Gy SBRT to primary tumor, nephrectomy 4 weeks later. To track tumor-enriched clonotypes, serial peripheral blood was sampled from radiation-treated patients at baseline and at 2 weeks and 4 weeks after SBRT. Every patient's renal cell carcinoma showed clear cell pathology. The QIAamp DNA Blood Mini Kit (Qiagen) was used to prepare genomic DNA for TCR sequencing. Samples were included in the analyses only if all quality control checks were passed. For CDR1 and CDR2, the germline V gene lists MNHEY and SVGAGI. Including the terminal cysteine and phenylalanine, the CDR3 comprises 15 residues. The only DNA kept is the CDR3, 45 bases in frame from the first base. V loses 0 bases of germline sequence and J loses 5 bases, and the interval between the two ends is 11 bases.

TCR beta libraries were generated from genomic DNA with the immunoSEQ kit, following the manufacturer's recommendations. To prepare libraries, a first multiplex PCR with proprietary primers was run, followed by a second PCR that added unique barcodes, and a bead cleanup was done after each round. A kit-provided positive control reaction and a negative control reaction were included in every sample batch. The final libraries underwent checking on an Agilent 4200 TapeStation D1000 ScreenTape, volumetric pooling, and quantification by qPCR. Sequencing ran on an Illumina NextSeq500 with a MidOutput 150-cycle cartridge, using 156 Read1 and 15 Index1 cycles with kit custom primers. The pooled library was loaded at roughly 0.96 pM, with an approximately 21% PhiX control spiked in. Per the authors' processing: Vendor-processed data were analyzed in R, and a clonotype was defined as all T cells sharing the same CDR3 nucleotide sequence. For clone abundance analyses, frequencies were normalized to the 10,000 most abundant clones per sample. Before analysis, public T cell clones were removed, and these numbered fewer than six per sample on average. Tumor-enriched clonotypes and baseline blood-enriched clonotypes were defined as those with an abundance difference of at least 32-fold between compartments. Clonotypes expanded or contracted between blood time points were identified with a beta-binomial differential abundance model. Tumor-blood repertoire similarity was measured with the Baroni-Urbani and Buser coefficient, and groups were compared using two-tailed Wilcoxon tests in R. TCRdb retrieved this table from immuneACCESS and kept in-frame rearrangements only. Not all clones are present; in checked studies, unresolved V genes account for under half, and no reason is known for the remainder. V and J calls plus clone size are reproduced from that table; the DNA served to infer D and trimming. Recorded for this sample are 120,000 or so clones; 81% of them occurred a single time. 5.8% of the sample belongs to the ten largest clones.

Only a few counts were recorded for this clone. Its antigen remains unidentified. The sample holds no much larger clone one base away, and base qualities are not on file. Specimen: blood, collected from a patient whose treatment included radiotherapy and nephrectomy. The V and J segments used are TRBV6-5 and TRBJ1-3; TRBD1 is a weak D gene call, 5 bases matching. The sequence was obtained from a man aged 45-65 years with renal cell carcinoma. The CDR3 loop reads CASSYSTGDRNTIYF. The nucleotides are TGTGCCAGCAGTTACTCCACAGGAGACCGAAACACCATATATTTT.